The rows below give T cell receptor beta chains drawn from one sample of a study of cytomegalovirus exposure and HLA in healthy donors. Generated by immunoSEQ multiplex PCR, the TCRdb table keeps only in-frame clones and is missing some. In the table there are under 150,000 clones, about 80% of which are singletons. Sequenced sample: PBMCs. Receptor source: a woman aged 40 to 50 in good health and CMV-seronegative. CDR3s include the opening cysteine and the closing phenylalanine or tryptophan. The D gene is left open where the match is weak. Clone size is stated in some rows and not others, as once, few, many or a class when expanded.

abundance: once; v_gene: TRBV19; j_gene: TRBJ2-1; d_gene: TRBD2; CDR3nt: TGTGCCAGTAGTCCGGGGGGGGTGGGTGAGCAGTTCTTC; CDR3aa: CASSPGGVGEQFF
abundance: few; v_gene: TRBV6-1; j_gene: TRBJ1-2; d_gene: .; CDR3nt: TGTGCCAGCAGTGCTCGGGGGGCGCGGGGCTACACCTTC; CDR3aa: CASSARGARGYTF
abundance: .; v_gene: TRBV6-1; j_gene: TRBJ2-7; d_gene: TRBD2; CDR3nt: TGTGCCAGCAGTAAGGGACTAGCGGGCTCCTACGAGCAGTACTTC; CDR3aa: CASSKGLAGSYEQYF
abundance: .; v_gene: TRBV7-7; j_gene: TRBJ1-3; d_gene: .; CDR3nt: TGTGCTAGCAGCTTGGGGCCGGGAAACACCATATATTTT; CDR3aa: CASSLGPGNTIYF
abundance: .; v_gene: TRBV4-3; j_gene: TRBJ2-2; d_gene: TRBD2; CDR3nt: TGCGCCAGCAGCCAAGGGGGAGCGGGAGTGAACACCGGGGAGCTGTTTTTT; CDR3aa: CASSQGGAGVNTGELFF
abundance: .; v_gene: TRBV15; j_gene: TRBJ1-1; d_gene: .; CDR3nt: TGTGCCACCAGCAGAGGGCGGGGAACAAACACTGAAGCTTTCTTT; CDR3aa: CATSRGRGTNTEAFF
abundance: .; v_gene: TRBV6-4; j_gene: TRBJ1-6; d_gene: .; CDR3nt: TGTGCCAGCAGTGAAGACAATTCCAATTCACCCCTCCACTTT; CDR3aa: CASSEDNSNSPLHF
abundance: .; v_gene: TRBV7-2; j_gene: TRBJ2-7; d_gene: TRBD2; CDR3nt: TGTGCCAGCAGCCGCACTAGCGTGCGAGGCTACGAGCAGTACTTC; CDR3aa: CASSRTSVRGYEQYF
abundance: few; v_gene: TRBV6-1; j_gene: TRBJ1-1; d_gene: TRBD1; CDR3nt: TGTGCCAGCAAGGACAGGGCCGGGGGCACTGAAGCTTTCTTT; CDR3aa: CASKDRAGGTEAFF
abundance: .; v_gene: TRBV6-5; j_gene: TRBJ1-1; d_gene: .; CDR3nt: TGTGCCAGCAGTGGTACGGACAGCGTCAACACTGAAGCTTTCTTT; CDR3aa: CASSGTDSVNTEAFF
abundance: once; v_gene: TRBV7-9; j_gene: TRBJ2-6; d_gene: .; CDR3nt: TGTGCCAGCGCGGCCGGTGGCACATTGATCTCTGGGGCCAACGTCCTGACTTTC; CDR3aa: CASAAGGTLISGANVLTF
abundance: .; v_gene: TRBV2; j_gene: TRBJ2-1; d_gene: .; CDR3nt: TGTGCCAGCAGTAGGGAGCGCTCCTACAATGAGCAGTTCTTC; CDR3aa: CASSRERSYNEQFF
abundance: .; v_gene: TRBV6-6; j_gene: TRBJ1-5; d_gene: TRBD1; CDR3nt: TGTGCCAGCCGACAGGGGGATCAGCCCCAGCATTTT; CDR3aa: CASRQGDQPQHF
abundance: few; v_gene: TRBV2; j_gene: TRBJ2-1; d_gene: TRBD2; CDR3nt: TGTGCCAGCAGAAAGGGCGGGAGTTCCTACAATGAGCAGTTCTTC; CDR3aa: CASRKGGSSYNEQFF
abundance: .; v_gene: TRBV7-2; j_gene: TRBJ2-3; d_gene: .; CDR3nt: TGTGCCAGCAGCTTGGGGACTTACAGCACAGATACGCAGTATTTT; CDR3aa: CASSLGTYSTDTQYF
abundance: .; v_gene: TRBV9; j_gene: TRBJ2-3; d_gene: TRBD2; CDR3nt: TGTGCCAGCAGCGAAGGACTAGCGGGAGGAGATACGCAGTATTTT; CDR3aa: CASSEGLAGGDTQYF
abundance: .; v_gene: TRBV4-1; j_gene: TRBJ2-7; d_gene: .; CDR3nt: TGCGCCAGCAGCCAAGGACTCCGGGGCTCCTACGAGCAGTACTTC; CDR3aa: CASSQGLRGSYEQYF
abundance: .; v_gene: TRBV2; j_gene: TRBJ2-7; d_gene: .; CDR3nt: TGTGCCAGCAGTCCGGCCTACGAGCAGTACTTC; CDR3aa: CASSPAYEQYF
abundance: .; v_gene: TRBV29-1; j_gene: TRBJ2-1; d_gene: TRBD1; CDR3nt: TGCAGCGCACTGACAGGGGACTACAATGAGCAGTTCTTC; CDR3aa: CSALTGDYNEQFF
abundance: .; v_gene: TRBV29-1; j_gene: TRBJ1-2; d_gene: .; CDR3nt: TGCAGCGTTGGACAGCGAAATAACTATGGCTACACCTTC; CDR3aa: CSVGQRNNYGYTF
abundance: .; v_gene: TRBV4-1; j_gene: TRBJ2-7; d_gene: .; CDR3nt: TGCGCCAGCAGCCAAGACCCGAGGGTTCGGGAGCAGTACTTC; CDR3aa: CASSQDPRVREQYF
abundance: .; v_gene: TRBV13; j_gene: TRBJ2-2; d_gene: .; CDR3nt: TGTGCCAGCAGTCTTCGAGGCGGCACCGGGGAGCTGTTTTTT; CDR3aa: CASSLRGGTGELFF
abundance: .; v_gene: TRBV28; j_gene: TRBJ2-3; d_gene: TRBD2; CDR3nt: TGTGCCAGCAAGGAGGGAGGGCGGGATACGCAGTATTTT; CDR3aa: CASKEGGRDTQYF
abundance: few; v_gene: TRBV7-8; j_gene: TRBJ1-1; d_gene: .; CDR3nt: TGTGCCAGCAGCCCCATAGCGGGGGCCCTCCTCGATGGTGAAGCTTTCTTT; CDR3aa: CASSPIAGALLDGEAFF
abundance: .; v_gene: TRBV15; j_gene: TRBJ2-7; d_gene: TRBD2; CDR3nt: TGTGCCACCAGCAGAGATCTGGCGGGAGCCTACGAGCAGTACTTC; CDR3aa: CATSRDLAGAYEQYF
abundance: few; v_gene: TRBV6-5; j_gene: TRBJ1-1; d_gene: .; CDR3nt: TGTGCCAGCAGTTACTCGGTAACGGTGAACACTGAAGCTTTCTTT; CDR3aa: CASSYSVTVNTEAFF
abundance: .; v_gene: TRBV7-2; j_gene: TRBJ2-1; d_gene: TRBD2; CDR3nt: TGTGCCAGCAGCTCCAAGCGGGGGCCAAGGTACAATGAGCAGTTCTTC; CDR3aa: CASSSKRGPRYNEQFF
abundance: few; v_gene: TRBV19; j_gene: TRBJ1-1; d_gene: TRBD1; CDR3nt: TGTGCCAGTAGTATAGAGGGCAGGGGGTACATGAACACTGAAGCTTTCTTT; CDR3aa: CASSIEGRGYMNTEAFF
abundance: .; v_gene: TRBV7-9; j_gene: TRBJ1-1; d_gene: .; CDR3nt: TGTGCCAGCAGCTCCTTGGGGGCTGTTTCGAACACTGAAGCTTTCTTT; CDR3aa: CASSSLGAVSNTEAFF
abundance: .; v_gene: TRBV5-4; j_gene: TRBJ2-7; d_gene: TRBD1; CDR3nt: TGTGCCAGCAGCGCAAACATCCGGGACAGGGGAGGCTCCTACGAGCAGTACTTC; CDR3aa: CASSANIRDRGGSYEQYF
abundance: .; v_gene: TRBV6-5; j_gene: TRBJ1-1; d_gene: TRBD1; CDR3nt: TGTGCCAGCAGAGACAGGGGCACCAAGAACACTGAAGCTTTCTTT; CDR3aa: CASRDRGTKNTEAFF
abundance: .; v_gene: TRBV19; j_gene: TRBJ2-7; d_gene: .; CDR3nt: TGTGCCAGTCGACGGGACAAGAGCTCCTACGAGCAGTACTTC; CDR3aa: CASRRDKSSYEQYF
abundance: .; v_gene: TRBV5-4; j_gene: TRBJ1-1; d_gene: .; CDR3nt: TGTGCCAGCAGCGGCAGTCGGGATCGCACTGAAGCTTTCTTT; CDR3aa: CASSGSRDRTEAFF
abundance: once; v_gene: TRBV7-9; j_gene: TRBJ2-4; d_gene: TRBD1; CDR3nt: TGTGCCAGCAGCTTAGGAGACAGGGGAAGGGACATTCAGTACTTC; CDR3aa: CASSLGDRGRDIQYF
abundance: few; v_gene: TRBV30; j_gene: TRBJ1-5; d_gene: .; CDR3nt: TGTGCCTGGAGTGGAGTTGACAGGAATAGCAATCAGCCCCAGCATTTT; CDR3aa: CAWSGVDRNSNQPQHF
abundance: .; v_gene: TRBV4-1; j_gene: TRBJ1-6; d_gene: .; CDR3nt: TGCGCCAGCAGCCAAGAAGCGGGGGGCTCCTATAATTCACCCCTCCACTTT; CDR3aa: CASSQEAGGSYNSPLHF
abundance: few; v_gene: TRBV6-5; j_gene: TRBJ1-5; d_gene: .; CDR3nt: TGTGCCATTCGGGATCAGGGGAGCAATCAGCCCCAGCATTTT; CDR3aa: CAIRDQGSNQPQHF
abundance: .; v_gene: TRBV6-5; j_gene: TRBJ2-2; d_gene: .; CDR3nt: TGTGCCAGCAGTTATCCCACGGGAGCCGGGGAGCTGTTTTTT; CDR3aa: CASSYPTGAGELFF
abundance: .; v_gene: TRBV4-3; j_gene: TRBJ1-2; d_gene: TRBD1; CDR3nt: TGCGCCAGCAGCCCCGGGACAGGTCGAAGGGCTTTTTATGGCTACACCTTC; CDR3aa: CASSPGTGRRAFYGYTF
abundance: .; v_gene: TRBV13; j_gene: TRBJ2-5; d_gene: .; CDR3nt: TGTGCCAGCAGCCCAACCGCAGGGGAAGAGACCCAGTACTTC; CDR3aa: CASSPTAGEETQYF
abundance: .; v_gene: TRBV27; j_gene: TRBJ2-1; d_gene: .; CDR3nt: TGTGCCAGCAGTTTATCGGCTCGGCTTGGGGAGGCTGAGCAGTTCTTC; CDR3aa: CASSLSARLGEAEQFF
abundance: .; v_gene: TRBV28; j_gene: TRBJ1-1; d_gene: .; CDR3nt: TGTGCCAGCAGTTTACGAACCGGGAGGACTGAAGCTTTCTTT; CDR3aa: CASSLRTGRTEAFF
abundance: .; v_gene: TRBV9; j_gene: TRBJ2-7; d_gene: .; CDR3nt: TGTGCCAGCAGCGTAGGGGATGGTCTGGGAGTGAAAAAGGTCGAGCAGTACTTC; CDR3aa: CASSVGDGLGVKKVEQYF
abundance: .; v_gene: TRBV6-5; j_gene: TRBJ2-1; d_gene: TRBD1; CDR3nt: TGTGCCAGCAGATGGGACAGGGGTTTGGAGTTCTTC; CDR3aa: CASRWDRGLEFF
abundance: .; v_gene: TRBV7-2; j_gene: TRBJ1-2; d_gene: TRBD1; CDR3nt: TGTGCCAGCAGCTTAAAGGGACAGTTTTCCTATGGCTACACCTTC; CDR3aa: CASSLKGQFSYGYTF
abundance: .; v_gene: TRBV7-2; j_gene: TRBJ2-3; d_gene: TRBD2; CDR3nt: TGTGCCAGCAGCTTAGCTGGAGGACTAGCGGGAGTAACGCAGTATTTT; CDR3aa: CASSLAGGLAGVTQYF
abundance: once; v_gene: TRBV7-3; j_gene: TRBJ2-3; d_gene: TRBD2; CDR3nt: TGTGCCAGCAGCGGGGGAGCGGGGGGGCCGTTCGATACGCAGTATTTT; CDR3aa: CASSGGAGGPFDTQYF
abundance: .; v_gene: TRBV7-2; j_gene: TRBJ2-5; d_gene: .; CDR3nt: TGTGCCAGCAGCTTAGTGGCCGGGAACCAAGAGACCCAGTACTTC; CDR3aa: CASSLVAGNQETQYF
abundance: .; v_gene: TRBV6-1; j_gene: TRBJ1-5; d_gene: TRBD1; CDR3nt: TGTGCCAGCAAAAGACAGGGGGAACAGCCCCAGCATTTT; CDR3aa: CASKRQGEQPQHF
abundance: .; v_gene: TRBV4-3; j_gene: TRBJ2-7; d_gene: .; CDR3nt: TGCGCCAGCAGCCAATCCCTCTTGACAGTGGTTGGCGAGCAGTACTTC; CDR3aa: CASSQSLLTVVGEQYF
abundance: .; v_gene: TRBV25-1; j_gene: TRBJ1-5; d_gene: .; CDR3nt: TGTGCCAGCAGTGCAGGGGATCAGCCCCAGCATTTT; CDR3aa: CASSAGDQPQHF
abundance: .; v_gene: TRBV6-5; j_gene: TRBJ1-5; d_gene: .; CDR3nt: TGTGCCAGCAGTTTAGGAGGGCTCCGCAATCAGCCCCAGCATTTT; CDR3aa: CASSLGGLRNQPQHF
abundance: .; v_gene: TRBV6-1; j_gene: TRBJ2-1; d_gene: .; CDR3nt: TGTGCCAGCAGTGAATCCCCTATTGAGCAGTTCTTC; CDR3aa: CASSESPIEQFF
abundance: .; v_gene: TRBV6-5; j_gene: TRBJ1-6; d_gene: .; CDR3nt: TGTGCCAGCAGTAACCTAGGTTATTCACCCCTCCACTTT; CDR3aa: CASSNLGYSPLHF
abundance: .; v_gene: TRBV5-1; j_gene: TRBJ2-3; d_gene: TRBD2; CDR3nt: TGCGCCAGCAGCTGGACTAGCGGGGGGTCTGTAGCAGATACGCAGTATTTT; CDR3aa: CASSWTSGGSVADTQYF
abundance: .; v_gene: TRBV9; j_gene: TRBJ2-1; d_gene: TRBD2; CDR3nt: TGTGCCAGCAGCGTAGCGGCTAGCGGTTCCTACAATGAGCAGTTCTTC; CDR3aa: CASSVAASGSYNEQFF
abundance: .; v_gene: TRBV7-9; j_gene: TRBJ1-5; d_gene: TRBD1; CDR3nt: TGTGCCAGCAGTCTAACAGGGGACCAGCCCCAGCATTTT; CDR3aa: CASSLTGDQPQHF
abundance: .; v_gene: TRBV7-9; j_gene: TRBJ2-7; d_gene: TRBD1; CDR3nt: TGTGCCAGCAGCTTAGTTCGGGACAGGCTCTACGAGCAGTACTTC; CDR3aa: CASSLVRDRLYEQYF